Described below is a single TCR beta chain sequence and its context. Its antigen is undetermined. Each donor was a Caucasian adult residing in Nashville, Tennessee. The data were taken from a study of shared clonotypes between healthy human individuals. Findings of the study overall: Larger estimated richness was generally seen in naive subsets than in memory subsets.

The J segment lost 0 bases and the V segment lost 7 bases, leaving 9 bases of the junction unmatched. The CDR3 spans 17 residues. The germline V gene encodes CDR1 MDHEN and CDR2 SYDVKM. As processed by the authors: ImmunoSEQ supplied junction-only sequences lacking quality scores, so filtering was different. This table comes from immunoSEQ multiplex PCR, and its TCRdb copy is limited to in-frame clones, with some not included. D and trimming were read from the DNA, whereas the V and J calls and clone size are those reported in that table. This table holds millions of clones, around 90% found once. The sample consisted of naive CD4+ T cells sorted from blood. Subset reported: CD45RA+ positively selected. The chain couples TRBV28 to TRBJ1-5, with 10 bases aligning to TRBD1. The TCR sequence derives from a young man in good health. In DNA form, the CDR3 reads TGTGCCAGCACCAGACAGGGGGCGAAATATAGCAATCAGCCCCAGCATTTT. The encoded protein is CASTRQGAKYSNQPQHF.